The 20 T cell receptor beta chains below were found in one sample sequenced in a study of blood T cells in healthy people across ages. It was with a sample-barcoded 5' primer and a J-beta primer mix that a second PCR of roughly 7 to 11 cycles was run. MiXCR, applied by TCRdb to the 5' RACE reads, yields one record per CDR3 protein. The table has about 900,000 distinct CDR3 sequences, 62% seen once. Sequencing input: blood. All receptors derive from a young man in good health.

In this sample, this clonotype turned up once. The chain carries TRBV6-6 and TRBJ1-4, with D uncertain. This CDR3 spans 11 amino acids. Germline-derived CDR1 and CDR2 are MNHNY and SVGAGI (reference sequence). V lost 5 bases to trimming and J lost 7 bases, with 5 bases between them. The CDR3 loop is CASSMAEKLFF. For the CDR3, the DNA is TGTGCCAGCAGTATGGCTGAAAAACTGTTTTTT.

The genes are TRBV21-1 and TRBJ1-4; the listed D gene, TRBD1, was not tested against the DNA. TRBV21-1 corresponds to a pseudogene. CDR3 length: 16 amino acids. CDR3 protein: CASRSTDRGRNEKLFF. In nucleotides, the CDR3 is TGTGCCAGCAGAAGTACAGACAGGGGGCGAAATGAAAAACTGTTTTTT.

The chain recombines TRBV7-2 with TRBJ1-6; 10 nucleotides match TRBD1. V shed 5 bases, J shed 9 bases, and the junction held 7 bases outside the gene matches. CDR1 and CDR2 (germline): SGHTA, FQGNSA. The CDR3 totals 15 residues. CDR3 protein: CASSRHGDRGSPLHF. The CDR3 DNA sequence: TGTGCCAGCAGCAGGCATGGGGACAGGGGTTCACCCCTCCACTTT.

V usage is TRBV12-3 or TRBV12-4 and J usage is TRBJ2-7, with 8 bases that match TRBD1. This CDR3 is built from 14 residues. Trimming at V came to 5 bases and at J to 3 bases, leaving 6 bases not matched to a gene. The DNA for the CDR3 is TGTGCCAGCAGTGCGTCGACAGGGGTCTACGAGCAGTACTTC. As protein: CASSASTGVYEQYF.

This clonotype was found many times. The chain carries TRBV29-1 and TRBJ1-2; 7 bases line up with TRBD1. This CDR3 comprises 14 residues. Trimming cost V 5 bases and J 1 base; bases outside gene matches: 7. Per the germline V gene, CDR1 is SQVTM and CDR2 is ANQGSEA. The CDR3 sequence: CSVRRGQHNYGYTF. DNA of the CDR3: TGCAGCGTTAGACGGGGACAGCATAACTATGGCTACACCTTC.

The chain has TRBV5-4 and TRBJ2-3; D might be TRBD2 (7 bases). This CDR3 has 15 residues. V was shortened by 2 bases and J by 5 bases, with 15 bases between the two germline ends. Germline-derived CDR1 and CDR2 are SGHNT and YYREEE (reference sequence). The CDR3 loop is CASSFGGGRGDTQYF. DNA of the CDR3: TGTGCCAGCAGCTTTGGGGGCGGGAGAGGAGATACGCAGTATTTT.

This chain links TRBV12-3 or TRBV12-4 with TRBJ1-2; the D is unclear. V lost 6 bases, J lost 3 bases, and 11 bases lay in between. This CDR3 spans 13 amino acids. CDR3 bases: TGTGCCAGCAGCCAACAACTGTACTATGGCTACACCTTC. It translates to CASSQQLYYGYTF.

This clonotype was detected only a few times. The chain joins TRBV28 to TRBJ2-7; TRBD1 matches 10 bases. This CDR3 comprises 12 residues. CDR1 is MDHEN, CDR2 SYDVKM, per germline. V trimming: 5 bases; J trimming: 6 bases; junction bases outside the gene matches: 1. For the CDR3, the DNA is TGTGCCAGCAGTGACAGGGGGCTCGAGCAGTACTTC. Translated: CASSDRGLEQYF.

A few counts support this clonotype. The V and J genes are TRBV7-2 and TRBJ2-1; D ambiguous. Germline-derived CDR1 and CDR2 are SGHTA and FQGNSA. V gave up 2 bases and J gave up 10 bases, with 15 bases separating them. This CDR3 region has 14 residues. The CDR3 region has the DNA TGTGCCAGCAGCTTATATGGAGACGCCCCGGAGCAGTTCTTC. Protein: CASSLYGDAPEQFF.

This clonotype was detected a few times. The chain recombines TRBV4-3 with TRBJ1-2, with 7 bases lining up with TRBD1. The CDR3 extends over 15 amino acids. J gave up 3 bases and V 1 base, and 5 bases lay outside the gene matches. Germline-derived CDR1 and CDR2 are LGHNA and YSLEER. CDR3 protein: CASSQAEQGHYGYTF. CDR3 nucleotides: TGCGCCAGCAGCCAAGCGGAACAGGGGCACTATGGCTACACCTTC.

The CDR3 nucleotides are TGCAGCGTTTACCTGACTAGCGGGGGCTACAATGAGCAGTTCTTC. It is translated as CSVYLTSGGYNEQFF. The chain recombines TRBV29-1 with TRBJ2-1; 12 positions match TRBD2. V gave up 5 bases and J gave up 3 bases; unmatched junction bases: 5. The CDR3 contains 15 residues. Germline V CDR1 and CDR2: SQVTM, ANQGSEA.

The V and J genes are TRBV5-1 and TRBJ2-3; D remains ambiguous. The CDR3 length is 12 residues. The V and J ends lost 0 bases and 8 bases respectively, with 7 bases between them. The germline V gene encodes CDR1 SGHRS and CDR2 YFSETQ. The DNA for the CDR3 is TGCGCCAGCAGCTTGGATATTGGTACGCAGTATTTT. Translated, it gives CASSLDIGTQYF. Combining the CDR3 with reference TRBV5-1 and TRBJ2-3 gives the whole variable domain KAGVTQTPRYLIKTRGQQVTLSCSPISGHRSVSWYQQTPGQGLQFLFEYFSETQRNKGNFPGRFSGRQFSNSRSEMNVSTLELGDSALYLCASSLDIGTQYFGPGTRLTVL.

This chain links TRBV6-5 with TRBJ1-6; D gene ambiguous. Per the germline V gene, CDR1 is MNHEY and CDR2 is SVGAGI. The CDR3 covers 15 residues. With 0 bases removed from V and 10 bases from J, the gap between germline ends came to 13 bases. The CDR3 coding sequence is TGTGCCAGCAGTTACTCGAGTAGGGCTGGGTCACCCCTCCACTTT. Translating it yields CASSYSSRAGSPLHF.

The chain is built from TRBV20-1 and TRBJ2-5; the D is unclear. The germline V gene has CDR1 DFQATT and CDR2 SNEGSKA (reference sequence). V shed 1 base and J shed 1 base, with 4 bases lying between them. This CDR3 comprises 12 residues. The CDR3 loop is CSARGVQETQYF. CDR3 bases: TGCAGTGCTAGAGGGGTCCAAGAGACCCAGTACTTC.

This clonotype has a single count. The chain carries TRBV7-9 and TRBJ2-4, with 7 bases lining up with TRBD1. The DNA end is more similar to TRBJ2-7, so the J call may be wrong. CDR1 SEHNR and CDR2 FQNEAQ come from the germline V gene (reference sequence). There are 15 residues in the CDR3. The DNA of the CDR3 is TGTGCCAGCAGCGGTTGGACAGGCGACCCCTACGAGCAGTACTTC. This sequence encodes CASSGWTGDPYEQYF.

This clonotype was picked up a small number of times. V usage is TRBV15 and J usage is TRBJ2-5; D remains ambiguous. Deletions cut 0 bases from V and 1 base from J, with 3 bases between. This CDR3 has 13 amino acids. CDR1 LNHNV and CDR2 YYDKDF come from the germline V gene (reference sequence). In nucleotides, the CDR3 is TGTGCCACCAGCAGAGACAGCCAAGAGACCCAGTACTTC. It translates to CATSRDSQETQYF.

V usage is TRBV20-1 and J usage is TRBJ2-7; D might be TRBD1 (5 bases). CDR1 is DFQATT and CDR2 is SNEGSKA in the germline V gene (reference sequence). The CDR3 extends over 15 amino acids. The ends were cut back, 3 bases at V and 2 bases at J, with 17 bases in the middle. The CDR3 reads CSARGSRDHPYEQYF. CDR3 coding DNA: TGCAGTGCTAGGGGCAGCAGGGATCATCCCTACGAGCAGTACTTC.

The chain recombines TRBV6-1 with TRBJ2-1; D not certain. The germline V gene has CDR1 MNHNS and CDR2 SASEGT. V lost 4 bases, J lost 6 bases, and 13 bases lay in between. The CDR3 extends over 14 amino acids. The CDR3: CASSVGRVGNEQFF. As DNA, the CDR3 is TGTGCCAGCAGTGTGGGTAGGGTCGGCAATGAGCAGTTCTTC.

V is TRBV5-1 and J is TRBJ1-1; maybe TRBD1 (5 bases). The CDR3 spans 16 residues. V dropped 4 bases and J dropped 0 bases, with 16 bases sitting between them. CDR1 is SGHRS, CDR2 YFSETQ, per germline. The CDR3 loop reads CASSLGAPGMNTEAFF. The CDR3 DNA reads as TGCGCCAGCAGCCTAGGGGCCCCCGGAATGAACACTGAAGCTTTCTTT.

CDR3 amino acids: CASSPYTF. The DNA for the CDR3 is TGTGCCAGCAGCCCTTACACCTTC. This chain links TRBV9 with TRBJ1-2; D not resolved. The germline V gene encodes CDR1 SGDLS and CDR2 YYNGEE. This CDR3 is built from 8 residues. The V gene lost 4 bases and the J gene lost 11 bases, with 3 bases spanning the gap.